These 6 T cell receptor beta chains came from one sample sequenced in a study of shared clonotypes between healthy human individuals. The protocol was immunoSEQ multiplex PCR, while the TCRdb copy is restricted to in-frame clones and leaves out a portion. The table includes just over 2,000,000 clones, around 95% detected once. The sample comprised naive CD4+ T cells sorted from blood. Noted subset: CD45RA+ positively selected. The source is a man between 18 and 29 years old in good health.

This chain links TRBV29-1 with TRBJ1-3; D is undetermined. This CDR3 has 12 residues. CDR1 SQVTM and CDR2 ANQGSEA come from the germline V gene. V gave up 7 bases and J gave up 4 bases, with 11 bases separating them. CDR3: CSGRTQGNTIYF. The CDR3 DNA reads as TGCAGCGGAAGAACACAGGGAAACACCATATATTTT.

The chain uses TRBV6-6 and TRBJ2-1; 9 bases agree with TRBD2. Germline V gives CDR1 MNHNY, CDR2 SVGAGI (reference sequence). J lost 3 bases, V lost 3 bases, and 3 bases had no gene match. There are 15 residues in the CDR3. This CDR3 is CASSYGGRVYNEQFF. CDR3 coding DNA: TGTGCCAGCAGTTATGGCGGGAGGGTCTACAATGAGCAGTTCTTC.

The chain uses TRBV19 and TRBJ1-6; 7 bases align to TRBD1. V gave up 8 bases and J gave up 7 bases; unmatched junction bases: 11. Looked up from germline, CDR1 is LNHDA and CDR2 is SQIVND (reference sequence). This CDR3 has 15 residues. The CDR3 DNA reads as TGTGCCAGTCAGGGGGACCCCGTAGGGAATTCACCCCTCCACTTT. It is translated as CASQGDPVGNSPLHF.

The rearrangement uses TRBV7-2 and TRBJ2-5, with D possibly matching TRBD2 (6 bases). Germline V gives CDR1 SGHTA, CDR2 FQGNSA. V lost 5 bases, J lost 4 bases, and 14 bases lay in between. The CDR3 is 14 residues long. The CDR3 nucleotides read TGTGCCAGCAGCCCAGGGAGGTGGGGAGAGACCCAGTACTTC. Translation: CASSPGRWGETQYF.

The V call is TRBV25-1, the J call TRBJ2-1, with D possibly called TRBD1 or TRBD2 (6 bases each). This CDR3 spans 16 amino acids. Germline CDR1 reads MGHDK; CDR2 reads SYGVNS. Trimming took off 4 bases at V and 4 bases at J, with 17 bases between the two ends. The CDR3 DNA reads as TGTGCCAGCAGTGGTCGGGGGCTGTCTTTTTACAATGAGCAGTTCTTC. Protein: CASSGRGLSFYNEQFF. Combining the CDR3 with reference TRBV25-1 and TRBJ2-1 gives the whole variable domain EADIYQTPRYLVIGTGKKITLECSQTMGHDKMYWYQQDPGMELHLIHYSYGVNSTEKGDLSSESTVSRIRTEHFPLTLESARPSHTSQYLCASSGRGLSFYNEQFFGPGTRLTVL.

The genes are TRBV28 and TRBJ1-5; D perhaps matches TRBD1 (5 bases). V was trimmed by 5 bases and J by 6 bases, leaving 17 bases between them. The length of the CDR3 is 15 residues. Germline V gene sequence: CDR1 MDHEN, CDR2 SYDVKM. CDR3 region: CASSPPGQGIQPQHF. The CDR3 region has the DNA TGTGCCAGCAGTCCCCCGGGGCAGGGAATTCAGCCCCAGCATTTT.